This TCR beta chain is drawn from a study of blood T cell repertoires in COVID-19 (dated by TCRdb to 2018 to 2021). Background for the entire study: Samples covering the acute and convalescent phases of COVID-19 were provided by collaborators in the United States, Italy and Spain. A freely available public database, intended as a resource for researchers studying the immune response to SARS-CoV-2, is where the repertoires were released. Nearly every sample came with metadata listing a de-identified subject ID, COVID-19 status, age in years and sex. Samples were obtained from the ongoing ImmuneRACE study (first 160 participants) and from some 1,200 subjects provided by 6 global collaborators. The dataset comprised deeply sampled blood TCRbeta repertoires from subjects exposed to, actively infected with, or recovered from COVID-19. HLA class I and class II types, where available, came from metadata supplied by the sample provider rather than from assay-based typing. The material from the prospective study consisted of cDNA or gDNA derived from T cells, B-cell-depleted T cells, or PBMCs.

Cut back by 5 bases and 6 bases, the V and J ends lie 12 bases apart. As encoded in the germline V gene (reference sequence), CDR1 is GTSNPN while CDR2 is SVGIG. The CDR3 goes from the cysteine to the phenylalanine over 12 residues. The DNA shown is the 36-base CDR3, in frame from base 1. Study-wide conclusions, independent of this receptor: The quantity of clinical and demographic metadata differed by source and by participant and was supplied without curation.

Participants in the prospective study were aged roughly 18 to 95 years, lived in 20 to 25 United States geographic areas, and enrolled through a virtual design. To assign participants to cohorts, the prospective study relied on clinical history that participants themselves reported in a screening survey and a study questionnaire. In the prospective study, whole blood, serum and a nasopharyngeal or oropharyngeal swab were collected from each participant by mobile phlebotomists. Additional blood draws and questionnaires over an approximately two-month period could optionally be provided by prospective study participants. Before DNA extraction, blood samples from the prospective study were shipped at room temperature or frozen. TCRbeta CDR3 regions were amplified from genomic DNA using the immunoSEQ Assay, a bias-controlled multiplex PCR. From the authors' description of their analysis: The number of nucleated cells in each sample was estimated by amplification of reference gene primers within the assay. To quantify the absolute abundance of each unique TCRbeta CDR3 rearrangement, sequence reads were collapsed and filtered. For each sample, productive Simpson clonality was calculated by taking the square root of Simpson's diversity index across productive rearrangements. TCRdb stores this immuneACCESS table with in-frame sequences only. Part of the clones is absent; in the studies checked, under half of the shortfall reflects unresolved V genes, and no reason is known for the rest. V, J and clone size are taken as reported in that table, and D and trimming were inferred from the DNA itself. Across this sample there are approximately 300,000 clones, with around 90% seen only once. The ten largest account for approximately 4% of the sample.

About this clone itself: Its antigen is not yet known. No base quality information exists; no much larger clone differs at one position.

The sequence is built from TRBV30 and TRBJ2-3, with TRBD1 perhaps the D gene, on 8 matching bases. This receptor was taken from a woman under 30 with acute COVID-19. Sequenced material: PBMCs or T cells enriched from blood (not recorded which). The nucleotide sequence is given as TGTGCCTGGGGACAGGGAGGGGATACGCAGTATTTT. It translates as CAWGQGGDTQYF.